This T cell receptor (beta chain) was documented in a study of shared clonotypes between healthy human individuals. The wider study: Researchers drew samples from a couple of women and three men aged 18 to 49.

At the deep level, the assay was run. 200 ng DNA, tens of thousands of T cell genomes, went into each sorted-subset replicate PCR. Libraries were prepared by immunoSEQ multiplex PCR; TCRdb keeps only in-frame clonotypes and omits some of them. The repertoire holds nearly 2 million clones, approximately 95% seen once, with more than 0.9% in the top ten. Between the trimmed V and J ends, which lost 4 bases and 2 bases, there was a span of 16 bases. CDR1 SGHDT and CDR2 YYEEEE come from the germline V gene. This CDR3 spans 15 amino acids. Naive CD8 isolation took CD45RO-negative cells positively selected for CCR7 and excluded terminally differentiated effector memory CD45RA+ cells.

The receptor was isolated from a man aged 18 to 35 in good health. This chain links TRBV5-6 with TRBJ2-7; no clear D. Specimen: naive CD8+ T cells sorted from blood. CDR3 sequence: CASSGERVPTYEQYF. CDR3 bases: TGTGCCAGCAGCGGCGAACGGGTTCCGACCTACGAGCAGTACTTC.